The 11 T cell receptor beta chains listed next were all sequenced from one sample in a study of blood T cell repertoires in COVID-19. Using immunoSEQ multiplex PCR, the repertoire was profiled, and TCRdb retains in-frame clones only, with some absent. Here the sample spans approximately 100,000 clones, more than 75% being singletons. Material for sequencing was peripheral blood. Receptors were obtained from a human donor in a cohort sampled during active COVID-19.

There are a few counts of this clone. This chain connects TRBV5-6 to TRBJ1-5, with TRBD1 matching 8 bases. The CDR3 runs 16 residues. Germline V gene sequence: CDR1 SGHDT, CDR2 YYEEEE. The V segment lost 0 bases and the J segment 2 bases; nucleotides outside the gene matches: 4. CDR3 nucleotides: TGTGCCAGCAGCTTGGGGACAGGGATTGGCAATCAGCCCCAGCATTTT. It specifies CASSLGTGIGNQPQHF.

The rearrangement joins TRBV5-1 to TRBJ2-7; 7 bases are a match to TRBD2. The CDR3 has 15 amino acids. V trimming: 4 bases; J trimming: 0 bases; junction bases outside the gene matches: 7. The germline V gene encodes CDR1 SGHRS and CDR2 YFSETQ. The CDR3 region has the DNA TGCGCCAGCAGCCGCGGGGGTATTAGCTCCTACGAGCAGTACTTC. This codes for CASSRGGISSYEQYF.

The sample holds one count of this clone. This chain connects TRBV19 to TRBJ1-3; the match to TRBD1 covers 7 bases. The CDR3 extends over 13 amino acids. V shed 6 bases, J shed 4 bases, and the junction held 3 bases outside the gene matches. CDR1 is LNHDA, CDR2 SQIVND, per germline (reference sequence). CDR3 sequence: CASSGQAGNTIYF. The CDR3 DNA reads as TGTGCCAGTAGCGGACAGGCCGGAAACACCATATATTTT.

V gene TRBV29-1 combines with J gene TRBJ1-5; 8 nucleotides line up with TRBD1. Trimming took 5 bases from V and 1 from J; bases not matched to a gene: 7. Germline CDR1 SQVTM, CDR2 ANQGSEA. This CDR3 spans 15 amino acids. The CDR3 DNA follows: TGCAGCGTTACCGGGACAGGCCCCAGCAATCAGCCCCAGCATTTT. Translating it yields CSVTGTGPSNQPQHF.

The chain combines TRBV29-1 with TRBJ1-2; D call uncertain. Germline assignment: CDR1 SQVTM and CDR2 ANQGSEA. The CDR3 has 12 amino acids. Trimming pared 5 bases from V and 5 bases from J, leaving 12 bases between. The CDR3 loop reads CSVSFGDYGYTF. The CDR3 bases are TGCAGCGTTTCTTTCGGGGATTATGGCTACACCTTC.

The CDR3 is CASSLGDRLPNQPQHF. Written as DNA, the CDR3 is TGTGCCAGCAGCTTGGGGGACAGGCTACCCAATCAGCCCCAGCATTTT. The rearrangement uses TRBV5-8 and TRBJ1-5, with TRBD1 matching over 8 bases. The CDR3 runs 16 residues. J gave up 3 bases and V 0 bases, and 5 bases lay outside the gene matches. Germline values: CDR1 SGHTS, CDR2 YDEGEE.

The chain joins TRBV5-6 to TRBJ2-7; D possibly corresponds to TRBD1 (6 bases). Germline V gives CDR1 SGHDT, CDR2 YYEEEE. The CDR3 covers 16 residues. V lost 4 bases and J lost 0, with 17 bases in between. CDR3 sequence (DNA): TGTGCCAGCAGCCCGTTGGGGGCTTCTAGCTCCTACGAGCAGTACTTC. Protein product: CASSPLGASSSYEQYF. Full variable domain (missing parts from reference TRBV5-6 and TRBJ2-7): DAGVTQSPTHLIKTRGQQVTLRCSPKSGHDTVSWYQQALGQGPQFIFQYYEEEERQRGNFPDRFSGHQFPNYSSELNVNALLLGDSALYLCASSPLGASSSYEQYFGPGTRLTVT.

Regarding this clone: Other DNA sequences in this sample translate to the same CDR3. J is TRBJ1-3 and V is TRBV5-1; 8 nucleotides line up with TRBD1. The V segment lost 4 bases and the J segment 3 bases; nucleotides outside the gene matches: 6. Germline loops: CDR1 SGHRS, CDR2 YFSETQ. The CDR3 consists of 15 residues. CDR3: CASSRDRGRGNTIYF. As DNA, the CDR3 is TGCGCCAGCAGCCGCGACAGGGGACGTGGAAACACCATATATTTT.

V gene TRBV6-2 or TRBV6-3 combines with J gene TRBJ1-1, with no clear D. CDR1 is MNHEY, CDR2 SVGEGT, per germline. The CDR3 extends over 15 amino acids. Trimming shortened V by 0 bases and J by 0 bases, and 8 bases separated the two germline ends. In DNA form, the CDR3 reads TGTGCCAGCAGTTACTCGCTGGGCATGAACACTGAAGCTTTCTTT. This codes for CASSYSLGMNTEAFF.

V usage is TRBV7-2 and J usage is TRBJ2-7; D not resolved. Trimming took 2 bases from V and 0 from J, leaving 5 bases between them. Germline CDR1 SGHTA, CDR2 FQGNSA. This CDR3 has 13 amino acids. CDR3 residues: CASSLSSSYEQYF. The CDR3 DNA sequence: TGTGCCAGCAGCTTATCGAGCTCCTACGAGCAGTACTTC.

The J gene is TRBJ2-3, the V gene TRBV7-8; no reliable D call. This CDR3 has 16 residues. V was clipped by 2 bases and J by 2 bases, with 14 bases between them. In germline, CDR1 is SGHVS, CDR2 FQNEAQ. The CDR3 sequence is CASSLLRLESTDTQYF. The CDR3 coding sequence is TGTGCCAGCAGCTTACTGCGCCTAGAGTCCACAGATACGCAGTATTTT. The full variable domain, its missing parts supplied by reference TRBV7-8 and TRBJ2-3, is GAGVSQSPRYKVAKRGQDVALRCDPISGHVSLFWYQQALGQGPEFLTYFQNEAQLDKSGLPSDRFFAERPEGSVSTLKIQRTQQEDSAVYLCASSLLRLESTDTQYFGPGTRLTVL.